This T cell receptor beta chain is drawn from a study of control samples from healthy donors and cancer patients. The assay was immunoSEQ multiplex PCR, and TCRdb's table has in-frame clones only and misses some. Of 30,000 to 35,000 clones listed, around 87% are singletons. CDR3 length: 14 amino acids. V lost 4 bases and J 0 bases, leaving 9 bases between the germline ends. From germline, CDR1 is GTSNPN and CDR2 SVGIG (reference sequence). The sequence derives from a middle-aged woman with lung cancer. V is TRBV30 and J is TRBJ1-4; D remains unclear. The sample was PBMCs. CDR3 protein: CAWKRGTTNEKLFF. DNA of the CDR3: TGTGCCTGGAAACGAGGAACAACTAATGAAAAACTGTTTTTT.